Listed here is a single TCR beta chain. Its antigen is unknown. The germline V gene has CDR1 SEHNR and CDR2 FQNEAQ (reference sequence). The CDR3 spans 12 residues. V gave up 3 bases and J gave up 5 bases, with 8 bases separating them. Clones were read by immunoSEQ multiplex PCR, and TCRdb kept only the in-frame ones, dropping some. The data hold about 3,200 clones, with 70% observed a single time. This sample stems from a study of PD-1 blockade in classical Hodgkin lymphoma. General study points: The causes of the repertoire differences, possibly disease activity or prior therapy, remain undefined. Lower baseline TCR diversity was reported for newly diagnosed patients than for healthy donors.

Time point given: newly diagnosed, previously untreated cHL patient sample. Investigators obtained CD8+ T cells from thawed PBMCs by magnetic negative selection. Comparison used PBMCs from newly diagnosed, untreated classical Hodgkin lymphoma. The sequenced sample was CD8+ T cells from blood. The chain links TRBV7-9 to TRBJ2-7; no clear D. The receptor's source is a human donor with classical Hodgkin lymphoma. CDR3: CASSLDLHEQYF. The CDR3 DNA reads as TGTGCCAGCAGCTTGGATCTACACGAGCAGTACTTC.